This T cell receptor (beta chain) was documented in a study of T cell changes during pregnancy in multiple sclerosis. The method was immunoSEQ multiplex PCR; TCRdb's version includes in-frame clones alone and lacks a portion of them. The sample gives about 80,000 clones, 94% of which show up once; about 0.99% is in the top ten. Per germline, CDR1 MDHEN and CDR2 SYDVKM. The CDR3 covers 15 residues. V gave up 5 bases and J gave up 9 bases; unmatched junction bases: 9. The sequence came from a female donor in good health, enrolled as a control in a pregnancy study. The chain has TRBV28 and TRBJ2-1; 11 nucleotides align to TRBD2. The sample consisted of peripheral blood, taken in the second trimester of pregnancy. CDR3 sequence reads: CASSDSGRAVVEQFF. The CDR3 DNA is TGTGCCAGCAGTGATAGCGGGAGGGCCGTGGTTGAGCAGTTCTTC.